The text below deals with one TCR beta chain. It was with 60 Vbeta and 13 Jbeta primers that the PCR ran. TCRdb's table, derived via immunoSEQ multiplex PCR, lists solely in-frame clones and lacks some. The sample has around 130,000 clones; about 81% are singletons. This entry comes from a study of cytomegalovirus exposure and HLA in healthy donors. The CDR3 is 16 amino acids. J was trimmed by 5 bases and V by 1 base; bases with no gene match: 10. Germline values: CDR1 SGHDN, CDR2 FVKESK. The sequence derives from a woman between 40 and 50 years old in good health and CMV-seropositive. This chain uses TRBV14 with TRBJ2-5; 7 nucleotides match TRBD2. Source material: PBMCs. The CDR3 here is CASSQGQRGWAETQYF. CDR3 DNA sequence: TGTGCCAGCAGCCAAGGCCAGCGGGGTTGGGCGGAGACCCAGTACTTC. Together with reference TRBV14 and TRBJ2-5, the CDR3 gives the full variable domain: EAGVTQFPSHSVIEKGQTVTLRCDPISGHDNLYWYRRVMGKEIKFLLHFVKESKQDESGMPNNRFLAERTGGTYSTLKVQPAELEDSGVYFCASSQGQRGWAETQYFGPGTRLLVL.